The 20 T cell receptor beta chains below come from one sample, sequenced in a study of shared clonotypes between healthy human individuals (dated by TCRdb to 2020 to 2022). The library was made by the immunoSEQ multiplex PCR assay. Held by TCRdb, this immuneACCESS table contains in-frame sequences only and omits some clones. Under half of the omission traces to an unresolved V gene where checked; the cause of the rest is unknown. The table for this sample lists some 1.4 million clones; about 96% of them were counted only once. Clones ranked in the top ten supply 0.95% to 1.5% of the sample. Sequencing used naive CD4+ T cells sorted from blood. According to the study, the label for this sample's cell subset or site signals: CD45RA+ positively selected. The receptors derive from a man aged 25 to 40 in good health.

Note on this clone: At the DNA level, this CDR3 is encoded by other sequences in the same sample as well. The CDR3 region is CASSRDRVETQYF. CDR3 bases: TGTGCCAGCAGCCGCGACAGGGTAGAGACCCAGTACTTC. The rearrangement links TRBV7-2 to TRBJ2-5; 7 nucleotides align to TRBD1. V lost 5 bases and J lost 4; bases outside the gene matches: 4. Germline assignment: CDR1 SGHTA and CDR2 FQGNSA. There are 13 residues in the CDR3.

This clone was seen a single time. The chain combines TRBV7-9 with TRBJ1-2, with D unresolved. Between the trimmed V and J ends, which lost 2 bases and 3 bases, there was a span of 10 bases. This CDR3 has 14 residues. Germline assignment: CDR1 SEHNR and CDR2 FQNEAQ (reference sequence). CDR3 in amino acids: CASSLQLLDYGYTF. The CDR3 bases are TGTGCCAGCAGCTTACAGCTCCTTGACTATGGCTACACCTTC.

J is TRBJ2-1 and V is TRBV11-2; D is unresolved. The V gene lost 0 bases and the J gene lost 0 bases, with 9 bases spanning the gap. Germline lookup yields CDR1 SGHAT and CDR2 FQNNGV. This CDR3 has 16 residues. This CDR3 reads CASSLESWYSYNEQFF. CDR3 DNA: TGTGCCAGCAGCTTAGAGTCCTGGTACTCCTACAATGAGCAGTTCTTC. Full variable domain (outside the CDR3, taken from reference TRBV11-2 and TRBJ2-1): EAGVAQSPRYKIIEKRQSVAFWCNPISGHATLYWYQQILGQGPKLLIQFQNNGVVDDSQLPKDRFSAERLKGVDSTLKIQPAKLEDSAVYLCASSLESWYSYNEQFFGPGTRLTVL.

The CDR3 nucleotides read TGTGCCAGCAGCTTTTCCGGGACAACACCTTACGAGCAGTACTTC. It is translated as CASSFSGTTPYEQYF. V is TRBV7-2 and J is TRBJ2-7, with TRBD1 as a possible D gene (6 bases). This CDR3 contains 15 residues. V was trimmed by 3 bases and J by 4 bases, leaving 16 bases between them. The germline CDR1 and CDR2 sequences are SGHTA and FQGNSA.

This rearrangement joins TRBV19 to TRBJ1-5; D call uncertain. Per germline, CDR1 LNHDA and CDR2 SQIVND (reference sequence). The CDR3 sequence is 15 residues long. Trimming took 6 bases from V and 3 from J, leaving 15 bases between them. Written as DNA, the CDR3 is TGTGCCAGTAGCTCATCAGATGGGGTCAATCAGCCCCAGCATTTT. Its protein is CASSSSDGVNQPQHF.

The CDR3 bases are TGTGCCAGCAGTTCTACCGGGACCGCAAACGAGCAGTACTTC. Translating it yields CASSSTGTANEQYF. The V and J genes are TRBV7-9 and TRBJ2-7, with D possibly being TRBD1 or TRBD2 (5 bases each). The germline V gene has CDR1 SEHNR and CDR2 FQNEAQ (reference sequence). The CDR3 contains 14 residues. Trimming took off 6 bases at V and 5 bases at J, with 17 bases between the two ends.

The chain is built from TRBV11-2 and TRBJ1-5, with 7 bases lining up with TRBD1. V was pared by 5 bases and J by 7 bases, with 8 bases of the junction left unmatched. Germline CDR1 and CDR2: SGHAT and FQNNGV. The CDR3 spans 14 residues. The CDR3 sequence: CASSPGQTRQPQHF. The DNA for the CDR3 is TGTGCCAGCAGCCCGGGACAGACAAGACAGCCCCAGCATTTT.

This chain joins TRBV2 and TRBJ2-1; TRBD1 matches at 10 bases. CDR3 length: 15 residues. CDR1 is SNHLY, CDR2 FYNNEI, per germline. The ends lost 5 bases at V and 6 bases at J; junction bases unmatched: 7. CDR3 coding DNA: TGTGCCAGCAGTCTTACGGGACAGGGGCGCAATGAGCAGTTCTTC. Amino acids: CASSLTGQGRNEQFF.

V usage is TRBV7-6 and J usage is TRBJ1-4; the match to TRBD1 covers 7 bases. CDR3 length: 19 residues. V shed 0 bases, J shed 1 base, and the junction held 11 bases outside the gene matches. CDR1 and CDR2 from the germline V gene are SGHVS and FNYEAQ. Written as DNA, the CDR3 is TGTGCCAGCAGCTTAGCGAGGGACAGCAAACTGAGAACTAATGAAAAACTGTTTTTT. Translating it yields CASSLARDSKLRTNEKLFF.

Details on this clone: The same CDR3 also results from other DNA sequences found in this sample. The rearrangement links TRBV15 to TRBJ2-5; D not certain. V was clipped by 0 bases and J by 5 bases, with 4 bases between them. The CDR3 length is 12 residues. CDR1 is LNHNV and CDR2 is YYDKDF in the germline V gene (reference sequence). The CDR3 nucleotides read TGTGCCACCAGCAGAGATCGCGAGACCCAGTACTTC. This encodes CATSRDRETQYF.

This clone was seen once. The chain recombines TRBV5-1 with TRBJ2-3; TRBD1 matches at 8 bases. CDR3 length equals 15 residues. Germline CDR1 SGHRS, CDR2 YFSETQ. The junction had 5 bases not matched to a gene; V was cut back by 4 bases and J by 1 base. DNA of the CDR3: TGCGCCAGCAGCCTACAGGGGGTTGGCACAGATACGCAGTATTTT. The encoded protein is CASSLQGVGTDTQYF.

A note on this clone: This CDR3 is also generated by other DNA sequences in the sample. The chain combines TRBV6-6 with TRBJ1-1; weak D call: TRBD1 (5 bases). The CDR3 contains 11 residues. Germline V gives CDR1 MNHNY, CDR2 SVGAGI (reference sequence). Trimming removed 6 bases at V and 8 bases at J, with 10 bases between. The CDR3 nucleotides are TGTGCCAGCAGCCTGGGGGGGGAAGCTTTCTTT. Protein: CASSLGGEAFF.

V usage is TRBV28 and J usage is TRBJ1-2, with 10 positions matching TRBD1. The CDR3 is 16 amino acids. The V and J ends lost 5 bases and 5 bases, in that order; junction bases with no gene match: 11. CDR1 and CDR2 from the germline V gene are MDHEN and SYDVKM. The CDR3 bases are TGTGCCAGCAGTCCACCGGGACAGGGGTTAGGGTATGGCTACACCTTC. Translating it yields CASSPPGQGLGYGYTF.

The rearrangement joins TRBV5-4 to TRBJ2-2; D remains unclear. This CDR3 has 14 residues. Trimming removed 0 bases at V and 5 bases at J, with 8 bases between. The germline V gene has CDR1 SGHNT and CDR2 YYREEE (reference sequence). The CDR3 loop reads CASSLEAATGELFF. Written as DNA, the CDR3 is TGTGCCAGCAGCTTGGAGGCAGCAACCGGGGAGCTGTTTTTT.

The V and J genes are TRBV4-1 and TRBJ2-2, with 7 bases matching TRBD1. Germline assignment: CDR1 MGHRA and CDR2 YSYEKL. V was clipped by 0 bases and J by 1 base; unmatched bases: 8. CDR3 length: 18 residues. The CDR3 bases are TGCGCCAGCAGCCAAGATCTTGTACAGGGGTTGAACACCGGGGAGCTGTTTTTT. Amino acid sequence: CASSQDLVQGLNTGELFF.

V and J are TRBV5-1 and TRBJ2-3; D is undetermined. Trimming removed 0 bases at V and 1 base at J, with 9 bases between. There are 15 residues in the CDR3. Germline V lookup: CDR1 SGHRS, CDR2 YFSETQ. The CDR3 nucleotides are TGCGCCAGCAGCTTGGGTCCTATCGGCACAGATACGCAGTATTTT. As protein: CASSLGPIGTDTQYF. The full variable domain, with the rest looked up from reference TRBV5-1 and TRBJ2-3, is KAGVTQTPRYLIKTRGQQVTLSCSPISGHRSVSWYQQTPGQGLQFLFEYFSETQRNKGNFPGRFSGRQFSNSRSEMNVSTLELGDSALYLCASSLGPIGTDTQYFGPGTRLTVL.

The chain carries TRBV4-1 and TRBJ2-2; unclear D gene. This CDR3 region has 17 residues. CDR1 MGHRA and CDR2 YSYEKL come from the germline V gene. V lost 0 bases and J lost 2, with 13 bases in between. The CDR3 loop reads CASSQDAPIPNTGELFF. As DNA, the CDR3 is TGCGCCAGCAGCCAAGACGCCCCGATTCCAAACACCGGGGAGCTGTTTTTT.

V gene TRBV9 combines with J gene TRBJ2-2; 12 positions agree with TRBD2. Trimming removed 2 bases from V and 5 bases from J; junction bases left unmatched: 4. Per the germline V gene, CDR1 is SGDLS and CDR2 is YYNGEE. This CDR3 region has 16 residues. The CDR3: CASSVTSGSSTGELFF. DNA for the CDR3: TGTGCCAGCAGCGTGACTAGCGGGAGTTCTACCGGGGAGCTGTTTTTT.

The genes are TRBV18 and TRBJ2-6, with a possible D match to TRBD2 (6 bases). Germline CDR1 KGHSH, CDR2 LQKENI. The germline V and J ends were trimmed by 6 bases and 2 bases, with 11 bases remaining between them. This CDR3 has 15 amino acids. This CDR3 is CASSLGGAGANVLTF. The CDR3, as DNA: TGTGCCAGCTCGCTAGGAGGGGCTGGGGCCAACGTCCTGACTTTC.

V and J are TRBV10-3 and TRBJ2-2; 7 bases are shared with TRBD2. This CDR3 spans 15 amino acids. CDR1 is ENHRY and CDR2 is SYGVKD in the germline V gene. V gave up 0 bases and J gave up 4 bases; unmatched junction bases: 2. Written as DNA, the CDR3 is TGTGCCATCAGTGAGTCTAGCGGGTCCACCGGGGAGCTGTTTTTT. Translation: CAISESSGSTGELFF.